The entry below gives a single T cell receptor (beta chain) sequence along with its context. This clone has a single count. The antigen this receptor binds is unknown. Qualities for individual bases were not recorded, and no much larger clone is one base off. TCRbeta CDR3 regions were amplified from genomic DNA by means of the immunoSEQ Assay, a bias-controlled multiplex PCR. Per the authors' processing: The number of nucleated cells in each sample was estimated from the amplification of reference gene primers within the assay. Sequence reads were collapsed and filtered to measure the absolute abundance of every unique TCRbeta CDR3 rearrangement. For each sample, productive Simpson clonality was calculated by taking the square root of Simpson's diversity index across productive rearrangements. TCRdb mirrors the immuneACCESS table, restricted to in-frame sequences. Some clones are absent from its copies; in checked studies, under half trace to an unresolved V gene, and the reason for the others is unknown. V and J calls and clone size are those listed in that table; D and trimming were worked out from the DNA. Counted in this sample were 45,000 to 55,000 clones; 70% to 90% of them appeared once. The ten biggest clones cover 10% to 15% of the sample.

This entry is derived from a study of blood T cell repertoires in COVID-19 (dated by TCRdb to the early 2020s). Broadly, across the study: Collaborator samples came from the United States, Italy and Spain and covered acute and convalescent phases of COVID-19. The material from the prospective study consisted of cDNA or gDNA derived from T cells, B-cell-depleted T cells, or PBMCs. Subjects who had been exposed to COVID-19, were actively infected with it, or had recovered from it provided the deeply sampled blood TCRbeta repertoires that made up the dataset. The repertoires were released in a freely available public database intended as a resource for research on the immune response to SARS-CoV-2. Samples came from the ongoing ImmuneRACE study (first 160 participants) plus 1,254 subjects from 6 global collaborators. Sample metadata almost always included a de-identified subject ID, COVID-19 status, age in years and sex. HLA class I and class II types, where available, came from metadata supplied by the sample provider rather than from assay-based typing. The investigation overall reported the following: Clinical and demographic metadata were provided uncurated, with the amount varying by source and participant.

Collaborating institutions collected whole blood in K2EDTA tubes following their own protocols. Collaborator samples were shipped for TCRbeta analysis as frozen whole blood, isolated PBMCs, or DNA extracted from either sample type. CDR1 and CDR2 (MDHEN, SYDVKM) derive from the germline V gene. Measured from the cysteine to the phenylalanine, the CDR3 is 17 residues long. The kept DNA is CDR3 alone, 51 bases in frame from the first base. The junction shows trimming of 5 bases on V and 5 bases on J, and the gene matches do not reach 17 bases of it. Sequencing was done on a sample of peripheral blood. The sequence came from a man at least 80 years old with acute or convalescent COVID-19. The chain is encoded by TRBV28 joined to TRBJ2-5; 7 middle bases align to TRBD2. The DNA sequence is TGTGCCAGCAGTCGCTCCGGGAGGCTTATACTCCGGGAGACCCAGTACTTC. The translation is CASSRSGRLILRETQYF.